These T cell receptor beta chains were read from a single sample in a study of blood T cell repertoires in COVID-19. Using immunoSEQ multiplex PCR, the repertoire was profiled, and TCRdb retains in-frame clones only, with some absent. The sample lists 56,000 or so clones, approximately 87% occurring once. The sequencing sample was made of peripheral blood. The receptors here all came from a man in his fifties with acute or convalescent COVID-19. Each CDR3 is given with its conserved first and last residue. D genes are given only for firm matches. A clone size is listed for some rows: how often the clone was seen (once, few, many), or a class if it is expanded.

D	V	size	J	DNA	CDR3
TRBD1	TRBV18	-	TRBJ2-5	TGTGCCAGCTCACCACCGACAGGGGAGACCCAGTACTTC	CASSPPTGETQYF
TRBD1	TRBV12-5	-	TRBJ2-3	TGTGCTAGTGGTTTGTACGGACAGGCAGATACGCAGTATTTT	CASGLYGQADTQYF
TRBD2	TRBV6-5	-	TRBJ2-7	TGTGCCAGCAGTTACTCCGTCCTGGCGGGAGCGGTCGAGCAGTACTTC	CASSYSVLAGAVEQYF
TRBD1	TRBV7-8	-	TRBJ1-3	TGTGCCAGCAGCCCCACAGGGGGCTCTGGAAACACCATATATTTT	CASSPTGGSGNTIYF
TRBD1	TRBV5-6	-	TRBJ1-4	TGTGCCAGCAGCCTGGGACAGAATGAAAAACTGTTTTTT	CASSLGQNEKLFF
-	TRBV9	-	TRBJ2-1	TGTGCCAGCAGCGTAGGTCCCAACAATGAGCAGTTCTTC	CASSVGPNNEQFF
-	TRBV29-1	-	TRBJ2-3	TGCAGCGTTGTGGGGTTAGGGACTGCTAGCACAGATACGCAGTATTTT	CSVVGLGTASTDTQYF
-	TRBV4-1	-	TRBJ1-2	TGCGCCAGCAGCCAAGGGCGAGGTGATTTAGGCTACACCTTC	CASSQGRGDLGYTF
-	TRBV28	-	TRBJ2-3	TGTGCCAGCAGCAGGGACTCCACAGATACGCAGTATTTT	CASSRDSTDTQYF
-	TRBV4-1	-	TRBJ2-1	TGCGCCAGCAGCCTCCCGGGGTCCGGCTACAATGAGCAGTTCTTC	CASSLPGSGYNEQFF
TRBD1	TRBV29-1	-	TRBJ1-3	TGCAGCGGTAGGACAGGCTCTGGAAACACCATATATTTT	CSGRTGSGNTIYF
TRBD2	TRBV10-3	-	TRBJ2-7	TGTGCCATCAGCCACTTTAGCGGGAGGGCCTTAGGCGAGCAGTACTTC	CAISHFSGRALGEQYF
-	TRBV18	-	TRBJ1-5	TGTGCCAGCTCACCACCAACAGGGTTCAATCAGCCCCAGCATTTT	CASSPPTGFNQPQHF
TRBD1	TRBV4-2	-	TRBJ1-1	TGTGCCAGCAGCCCCGACAGGGCTGGGGGCACTGAAGCTTTCTTT	CASSPDRAGGTEAFF
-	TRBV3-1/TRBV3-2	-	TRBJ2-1	TGTGCCAGCAGCCAGGCAGGCAGGAACAATGAGCAGTTCTTC	CASSQAGRNNEQFF
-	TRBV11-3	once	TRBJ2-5	TGTGCCAGCAGCTTAGCAGGGGCCCGTACGTACTTC	CASSLAGARTYF
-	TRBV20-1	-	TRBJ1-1	TGCAGTGCCACGAGACTGTTTGAAGCTTTCTTT	CSATRLFEAFF
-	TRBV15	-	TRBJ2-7	TGTGCCACCAGCAGCCAACTTCAGGGAGGCGAGCAGTACTTC	CATSSQLQGGEQYF
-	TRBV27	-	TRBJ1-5	TGTGCCAGCAGTTTATTGGGCGAAGGCAATCAGCCCCAGCATTTT	CASSLLGEGNQPQHF
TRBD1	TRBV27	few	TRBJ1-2	TGTGCCAGCAGTTTACTCCGGGACAGGGAAAGGAGCGACTATGGCTACACCTTC	CASSLLRDRERSDYGYTF
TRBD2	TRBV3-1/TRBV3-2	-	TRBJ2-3	TGTGCCAGCAGCCGGGCTAGCGGGGGCTCCCGCGATACGCAGTATTTT	CASSRASGGSRDTQYF
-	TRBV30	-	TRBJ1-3	TGTGCCTGGAACCTGTACTGGGGGCAGGGAAACACCATATATTTT	CAWNLYWGQGNTIYF
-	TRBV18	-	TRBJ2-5	TGTGCCAGCTCACCCGGGGACTCCCGGAGGGAGACCCAGTACTTC	CASSPGDSRRETQYF
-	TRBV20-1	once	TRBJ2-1	TGCAGTGCAGCTTGGGAGTATGAGCAGTTCTTC	CSAAWEYEQFF
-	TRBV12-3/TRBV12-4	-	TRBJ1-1	TGTGCCAGCAGTTTAACGCAGGGTGGTGAAGCTTTCTTT	CASSLTQGGEAFF
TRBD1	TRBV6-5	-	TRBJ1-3	TGTGCCAGCAGTCTAGGACAGGGTGCTGGAAACACCATATATTTT	CASSLGQGAGNTIYF
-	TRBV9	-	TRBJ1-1	TGTGCCAGCAGCTCGACCCCCTGGGAGGGGAGGAACACTGAAGCTTTCTTT	CASSSTPWEGRNTEAFF
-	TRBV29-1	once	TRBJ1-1	TGCAGCGTTCGGTCGGGTACCACTGAAGCTTTCTTT	CSVRSGTTEAFF
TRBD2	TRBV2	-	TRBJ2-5	TGTGCCAGCACTGAGACTAGCGGGGGGTTCGAGACCCAGTACTTC	CASTETSGGFETQYF
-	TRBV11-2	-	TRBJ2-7	TGTGCCAGCAGACGGGCCTACGAGCAGTACTTC	CASRRAYEQYF
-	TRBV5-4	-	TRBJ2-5	TGTGCCAGCAGCTTGTCTCACACCTCGGAGGAGACCCAGTACTTC	CASSLSHTSEETQYF
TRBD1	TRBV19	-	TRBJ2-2	TGTGCCAGTACCCCCCCCGACAGGGGCCGGACCGGGGAGCTGTTTTTT	CASTPPDRGRTGELFF
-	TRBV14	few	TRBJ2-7	TGTGCCAGCAGCCAGCGGGCCTACGAGCAGTACTTC	CASSQRAYEQYF
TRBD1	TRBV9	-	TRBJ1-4	TGTGCCAGCAGCCAAGCCCGAGGGGGCTTAAATGAAAAACTGTTTTTT	CASSQARGGLNEKLFF
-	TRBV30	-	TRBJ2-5	TGTGCCTGGAACACCAAGTCCAGGTCTCAAGAGACCCAGTACTTC	CAWNTKSRSQETQYF
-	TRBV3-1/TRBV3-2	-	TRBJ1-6	TGTGCCAGCAGCCAAAGACTTAGTTCACCCCTCCACTTT	CASSQRLSSPLHF
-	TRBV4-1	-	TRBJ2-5	TGCGCCAGCAGCCAAGATACGGGTAGGGAGACCCAGTACTTC	CASSQDTGRETQYF
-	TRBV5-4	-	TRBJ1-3	TGTGCCAGCAGCTTGGTCGGGGGAGGAAACACCATATATTTT	CASSLVGGGNTIYF
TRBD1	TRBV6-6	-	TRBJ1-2	TGTGCCAGCAGGGCGGGACAGGGATTGTTTGGCTACACCTTC	CASRAGQGLFGYTF
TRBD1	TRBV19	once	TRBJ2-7	TGTGCCAGTAGTATCGGGACAGGGCTGTTGGCCGAGCAGTACTTC	CASSIGTGLLAEQYF
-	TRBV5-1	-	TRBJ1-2	TGCGCCAGCAGCTTAAGGCAGGGAAACTATGGCTACACCTTC	CASSLRQGNYGYTF